Shown below are 11 T cell receptor beta chains from a single sample sequenced in a study of radiotherapy plus CTLA-4 blockade in lung cancer. Profiled with immunoSEQ multiplex PCR; TCRdb holds only in-frame clones, not every one. The data hold 85,000 to 95,000 clones, with about four fifths observed a single time. The specimen comprised peripheral blood, sampled from a patient treated with radiotherapy plus ipilimumab. These receptors were collected from a human donor with non-small cell lung cancer that progressed on radiotherapy plus ipilimumab.

This chain connects TRBV11-3 to TRBJ2-1, with 8 bases fitting TRBD2. The V segment lost 3 bases and the J segment 4 bases; nucleotides outside the gene matches: 5. CDR1 and CDR2 from the germline V gene are SGHNT and YENEEA. This CDR3 spans 15 amino acids. The CDR3 loop reads CASSFETSGYNEQFF. The CDR3, as DNA: TGTGCCAGCAGCTTCGAAACTAGCGGTTACAATGAGCAGTTCTTC.

This chain uses TRBV6-6 with TRBJ1-4; the match to TRBD1 covers 7 bases. The CDR3 loop spans 15 amino acids. After removal of 5 bases from V and 4 bases from J, the junction contained 7 bases not matched to a gene. Germline V gene data show CDR1 as MNHNY and CDR2 as SVGAGI (reference sequence). CDR3: CASSREGQINEKLFF. CDR3 in DNA: TGTGCCAGCAGTCGAGAGGGACAGATTAATGAAAAACTGTTTTTT.

The V call is TRBV2, the J call TRBJ2-7; D uncertain. The CDR3 covers 12 residues. CDR1 and CDR2 (germline): SNHLY, FYNNEI. Trimming shortened V by 8 bases and J by 2 bases, and 10 bases separated the two germline ends. The CDR3 nucleotides read TGTGCCAGCTTTCGCCAGACCTACGAGCAGTACGTC. This encodes CASFRQTYEQYV.

As concerns this clone: At one end the junction does not follow the germline gene, possibly because of a read error. The V call is TRBV2, the J call TRBJ2-2; possibly TRBD1 or TRBD2 for D (5 bases each). Per the germline V gene, CDR1 is SNHLY and CDR2 is FYNNEI. The CDR3 sequence is 16 residues long. CDR3 DNA sequence: TGTGCCAGCAGTATCGGGGCCATTTCTTATACCGGGGAGCCGTTTTTT. Translated: CASSIGAISYTGEPFF.

The chain recombines TRBV18 with TRBJ2-1, with TRBD2 matching over 8 bases. Losses at the gene ends were 3 bases for V and 9 bases for J; bases not matched to a gene: 13. The CDR3 totals 16 residues. Germline V gene sequence: CDR1 KGHSH, CDR2 LQKENI. The CDR3 loop is CASSPGLGLASAEQFF. The CDR3 coding sequence is TGTGCCAGCTCACCCGGGTTAGGACTAGCCTCAGCTGAGCAGTTCTTC. Variable domain in full (rest from reference TRBV18 and TRBJ2-1): NAGVMQNPRHLVRRRGQEARLRCSPMKGHSHVYWYRQLPEEGLKFMVYLQKENIIDESGMPKERFSAEFPKEGPSILRIQQVVRGDSAAYFCASSPGLGLASAEQFFGPGTRLTVL.

This clone was counted between two and nine times. The V and J genes are TRBV10-2 and TRBJ2-1; 8 bases line up with TRBD2. CDR3 size: 16 residues. The junction had 13 bases not matched to a gene; V was cut back by 7 bases and J by 5 bases. Germline assignment: CDR1 WSHSY and CDR2 SAAADI. The CDR3 region has the DNA TGCGCCAGCAATTCAGAACTAGCGGAGCTGAACAATGAGCAGTTCTTC. It translates to CASNSELAELNNEQFF.

The V and J genes are TRBV19 and TRBJ2-5; 11 positions match TRBD2. This CDR3 is 15 amino acids long. Trimming took 5 bases from V and 5 from J; bases not matched to a gene: 7. CDR1 is LNHDA and CDR2 is SQIVND in the germline V gene (reference sequence). In DNA, the CDR3 is TGTGCCAGTAGTCGACGACTAGCGGGGTGGGAGACCCAGTACTTC. Translated: CASSRRLAGWETQYF.

The chain employs TRBV20-1 and TRBJ2-2, with D hard to call. Germline V gene data show CDR1 as DFQATT and CDR2 as SNEGSKA (reference sequence). Trimming stripped 2 bases from V and 5 bases from J, with 3 bases between. The CDR3 spans 11 residues. The CDR3 sequence is CSARRTGELFF. CDR3 bases: TGCAGTGCTAGAAGAACCGGGGAGCTGTTTTTT.

V is TRBV11-2 and J is TRBJ2-1, with 15 positions matching TRBD2. The CDR3 loop spans 17 amino acids. Trimming at V came to 1 base and at J to 7 bases, leaving 5 bases not matched to a gene. CDR1 and CDR2 (germline): SGHAT, FQNNGV. CDR3 DNA sequence: TGTGCCAGCAGCTTAGGAAGGACTAGCGGGAGGGGAAATGAGCAGTTCTTC. Its protein is CASSLGRTSGRGNEQFF.

V usage is TRBV28 and J usage is TRBJ2-1; D remains unclear. CDR3 length: 14 amino acids. With 5 bases removed from V and 8 bases from J, the gap between germline ends came to 16 bases. Germline CDR1 and CDR2: MDHEN and SYDVKM. CDR3 protein: CASSPRTWRYEQFF. The DNA for the CDR3 is TGTGCCAGCAGTCCTAGAACATGGCGGTATGAGCAGTTCTTC.

The chain links TRBV28 to TRBJ2-1; D might be TRBD1 (5 bases). The germline gives CDR1 MDHEN, CDR2 SYDVKM. V shed 2 bases and J shed 0 bases, with 11 bases lying between them. CDR3 length equals 16 residues. DNA of the CDR3: TGTGCCAGCAGTTTAAGGCGACAGAGCTCCTACAATGAGCAGTTCTTC. It specifies CASSLRRQSSYNEQFF. The variable domain in full, completed from reference TRBV28 and TRBJ2-1, reads DVKVTQSSRYLVKRTGEKVFLECVQDMDHENMFWYRQDPGLGLRLIYFSYDVKMKEKGDIPEGYSVSREKKERFSLILESASTNQTSMYLCASSLRRQSSYNEQFFGPGTRLTVL.